This entry features one T cell receptor (beta chain) sequence. This entry comes from a study of blood T cell repertoires in COVID-19. Study context: Samples came from the United States, Italy and Spain, spanning acute and convalescent COVID-19. Sources were T cells, B-cell-depleted T cells, or PBMCs; the material itself was cDNA or gDNA.

How the authors handled the data: Using reference gene primer amplification, nucleated cell counts were estimated. Produced via immunoSEQ multiplex PCR; TCRdb's table is partial and in-frame only. From that table come the V and J calls and clone size; the DNA was used to work out D and trimming. This table has about 170,000 clones, 80% to 90% appearing once. This CDR3 contains 12 residues. CDR1 and CDR2 (germline): LNHNV, YYDKDF (reference sequence). The V end was cut by 6 bases, the J end by 3 bases, with 7 bases between. This TCR was sampled from a woman between 70 and 85 years old who had recovered from COVID-19. The chain links TRBV15 to TRBJ2-3; possibly TRBD2 for D (5 bases). Sequenced material: peripheral blood. Written as DNA, the CDR3 is TGTGCCACCAGAAGGGAGACAGATACGCAGTATTTT. It encodes CATRRETDTQYF.